This passage covers 20 T cell receptor beta chains from one sample sequenced in a study of CD8 T cells in ankylosing spondylitis. From the 5' RACE reads, TCRdb called clonotypes with MiXCR, one entry per CDR3 protein. The table shows about 160,000 distinct CDR3 sequences, with approximately 44% occurring only once. The sample was synovial fluid, either unsorted or a sorted T cell fraction (not recorded which). The receptors were gathered from a male donor with ankylosing spondylitis.

This clonotype came up a few times. This chain connects TRBV12-3 or TRBV12-4 to TRBJ2-7; 7 bases align to TRBD1. There are 16 residues in the CDR3. Trimming at V came to 4 bases and at J to 2 bases, leaving 11 bases not matched to a gene. The CDR3 region has the DNA TGTGCCAGCAGTTCGATGGACAGGCTGGACCCCTACGAGCAGTACTTC. It yields the protein CASSSMDRLDPYEQYF.

This clonotype was seen only a few times. J is TRBJ2-1 and V is TRBV7-9, with D unresolved. The CDR3 consists of 16 residues. Germline assignment: CDR1 SEHNR and CDR2 FQNEAQ (reference sequence). Trimming took off 5 bases at V and 0 bases at J, with 14 bases between the two ends. The CDR3 protein is CASSLTYLGSYNEQFF. CDR3 nucleotide sequence: TGTGCCAGCAGCCTAACGTATTTAGGCTCCTACAATGAGCAGTTCTTC.

This clonotype turned up a few times. The V and J genes are TRBV12-3 or TRBV12-4 and TRBJ2-7; no reliable D call. The V end was cut by 5 bases, the J end by 5 bases, with 22 bases between. The CDR3 loop spans 16 amino acids. In DNA, the CDR3 is TGTGCCAGCAGTACCCCCCCTTGGAACGGGCCCCACGAGCAGTACTTC. Its translation: CASSTPPWNGPHEQYF.

The chain joins TRBV4-1 to TRBJ2-3, with 11 bases that match TRBD2. Germline CDR1 MGHRA, CDR2 YSYEKL. Trimming took 3 bases from V and 1 from J; bases not matched to a gene: 12. The CDR3 is 19 residues long. The CDR3 DNA is TGCGCCAGCAGCCATGAGATATTTACTAGCGGGGGCCGCACAGATACGCAGTATTTT. As protein: CASSHEIFTSGGRTDTQYF.

The chain carries TRBV4-2 and TRBJ2-2, with 9 bases aligning to TRBD1. Per the germline V gene, CDR1 is LGHNA and CDR2 is YNFKEQ. The CDR3 contains 16 residues. V lost 3 bases, J lost 5 bases, and 7 bases stayed unmatched. For the CDR3, the DNA is TGTGCCAGCAGCCATCTGGGGACAGGGTTAACCGGGGAGCTGTTTTTT. Its translation: CASSHLGTGLTGELFF.

This clonotype was counted ten times or more. CDR3 bases: TGTGCCAGCAATCCTGGACTTGGGGGTTACCGACCCGGCTACACCTTC. Protein product: CASNPGLGGYRPGYTF. The chain joins TRBV28 to TRBJ1-2; D perhaps matches TRBD1 (5 bases). This CDR3 has 16 amino acids. Trimming shortened V by 7 bases and J by 8 bases, and 26 bases separated the two germline ends. Germline V gene data show CDR1 as MDHEN and CDR2 as SYDVKM.

This clonotype was seen repeatedly, ten times or more. The rearrangement uses TRBV5-1 and TRBJ1-6, with D tentatively TRBD1 (6 bases). The V end lost 1 base, the J end lost 5 bases, and 13 bases lay between the germline ends. The CDR3 has 16 amino acids. Germline values: CDR1 SGHRS, CDR2 YFSETQ. CDR3 residues: CASSLQGPGDNSPLHF. CDR3 DNA sequence: TGCGCCAGCAGCTTGCAAGGGCCAGGGGATAATTCACCCCTCCACTTT.

This clonotype was seen many times. V usage is TRBV27 and J usage is TRBJ1-1, with 8 positions matching TRBD1. The V gene end was trimmed by 2 bases and the J gene end by 6 bases; junction bases not matched to a gene: 5. Germline values: CDR1 MNHEY, CDR2 SMNVEV (reference sequence). The CDR3 loop spans 14 amino acids. The chain's CDR3 is CASSLQGAGSEAFF. The CDR3 region has the DNA TGTGCCAGCAGTTTACAGGGGGCCGGGTCTGAAGCTTTCTTT.

The CDR3 is CASSWPSGGGSNTGELFF. The CDR3 bases are TGTGCCAGCAGCTGGCCCTCTGGGGGGGGTTCGAACACCGGGGAGCTGTTTTTT. V usage is TRBV11-2 and J usage is TRBJ2-2, with 7 positions matching TRBD2. CDR1 is SGHAT, CDR2 FQNNGV, per germline. V lost 4 bases to trimming and J lost 0 bases; unmatched junction nucleotides: 11. The CDR3 runs to 18 residues.

This sequence joins TRBV7-2 and TRBJ1-1, with 7 bases identical to TRBD1. The CDR3 extends over 14 amino acids. Germline CDR1 is SGHTA and CDR2 is FQGNSA. J lost 3 bases, V lost 5 bases, and 6 bases had no gene match. The CDR3 region is CASSDRVLHTEAFF. The DNA of the CDR3 is TGTGCCAGCAGCGACAGGGTATTACACACTGAAGCTTTCTTT.

The V call is TRBV12-3 or TRBV12-4, the J call TRBJ2-7; D gene unclear. With 4 bases removed from V and 2 bases from J, the gap between germline ends came to 6 bases. This CDR3 has 12 amino acids. For the CDR3, the DNA is TGTGCCAGCAGTTGTGGCCCCTACGAGCAGTACTTC. This codes for CASSCGPYEQYF.

This clonotype was seen many times. The rearrangement joins TRBV20-1 to TRBJ2-5, with 7 positions matching TRBD2. V dropped 1 base and J dropped 0; count of bases not matched to a gene: 8. The CDR3 is 16 amino acids. Germline values: CDR1 DFQATT, CDR2 SNEGSKA (reference sequence). This chain's CDR3 is CSARAELSGDQETQYF. As DNA, the CDR3 is TGCAGTGCTAGAGCAGAATTAAGCGGGGACCAAGAGACCCAGTACTTC.

The genes are TRBV7-9 and TRBJ2-2; no clear D gene. V was clipped by 3 bases and J by 4 bases, with 12 bases between them. The CDR3 runs to 15 residues. CDR1 is SEHNR, CDR2 FQNEAQ, per germline (reference sequence). CDR3 sequence (DNA): TGTGCCAGCAGCTTCGAACCTATGAGCACCGGGGAGCTGTTTTTT. This translates into CASSFEPMSTGELFF.

The chain employs TRBV4-3 and TRBJ2-1; D remains unclear. The V end was cut by 0 bases, the J end by 7 bases, with 13 bases between. Germline V lookup: CDR1 LGHNA, CDR2 YSLEER. The CDR3 has 15 residues. DNA of the CDR3: TGCGCCAGCAGCCAAGATTCTGTTTGGAGAAATGAGCAGTTCTTC. This sequence encodes CASSQDSVWRNEQFF.

The rearrangement joins TRBV11-2 to TRBJ2-7, with TRBD2 matching over 9 bases. Trimming cost V 3 bases and J 4 bases; bases outside gene matches: 10. The CDR3 runs 16 residues. CDR1 and CDR2 from the germline V gene are SGHAT and FQNNGV. CDR3 residues: CASSFPWREGGYEQYF. CDR3 sequence (DNA): TGTGCCAGCAGCTTTCCTTGGCGGGAGGGCGGATACGAGCAGTACTTC.

The chain has TRBV7-9 and TRBJ2-7; D call uncertain. Germline CDR1 reads SEHNR; CDR2 reads FQNEAQ (reference sequence). The CDR3 spans 13 residues. V lost 11 bases, J lost 2 bases, and 16 bases lay in between. The chain's CDR3 is CASSPADAYEQYF. CDR3 in DNA: TGTGCCTCCAGCCCGGCGGATGCCTACGAGCAGTACTTC.

The table lists this clonotype with a few counts. The chain links TRBV2 to TRBJ2-3; D unclear. Germline V lookup: CDR1 SNHLY, CDR2 FYNNEI. Trimming removed 6 bases from V and 6 bases from J, with 16 bases in between. The CDR3 runs to 14 residues. DNA for the CDR3: TGTGCCAGCAGCCGGACGGCCCCCGGGGATACGCAGTATTTT. It yields the protein CASSRTAPGDTQYF.

The chain joins TRBV27 to TRBJ2-1; D unclear. Germline assignment: CDR1 MNHEY and CDR2 SMNVEV (reference sequence). The CDR3 contains 15 residues. V lost 6 bases to trimming and J lost 4 bases, with 16 bases between them. DNA of the CDR3: TGTGCCAGCAGGCCGCGGCAGGTTGTTTACAATGAGCAGTTCTTC. This gives the protein CASRPRQVVYNEQFF.

This clonotype was recorded a few times. The chain carries TRBV6-2 or TRBV6-3 and TRBJ1-5; 7 bases map to TRBD1. Germline CDR1 MNHEY, CDR2 SVGEGT. The trim removed 2 bases at V and 11 bases at J, leaving 0 bases unmatched. The CDR3 has 11 amino acids. CDR3 bases: TGTGCCAGCAGTTACGGGACAGCCCAGCATTTT. This translates into CASSYGTAQHF.

This chain uses TRBV29-1 with TRBJ2-7; D is uncertain. Germline lookup yields CDR1 SQVTM and CDR2 ANQGSEA. Deletions cut 7 bases from V and 3 bases from J, with 13 bases between. The CDR3 runs to 12 residues. The CDR3 spells CSGLTDGYEQYF. DNA of the CDR3: TGCAGCGGGCTCACGGACGGCTACGAGCAGTACTTC.